The clone carrying this T cell receptor beta chain was recorded many times. The antigen is undetermined. Amplified regions were TCR beta CDR3 sequences from RNA transcripts. HTBI primers were employed in a first-round RT-PCR of the TCR CDR3. TCRdb re-called the multiplex PCR reads through MiXCR, storing one row per CDR3 protein. Of hundreds of thousands of distinct CDR3 sequences listed, approximately 13% were seen once; the top ten hold less than 10%. The record originates from a study of T cells in Graves' hyperthyroidism and ophthalmopathy. The study, taken as a whole, reports: Separating ophthalmopathy from stable hyperthyroidism was achieved by a 13 V-J model. Most thyroid clonotypes expanded above 0.001 were also detected in blood.

With a duration under 2 months, the hyperthyroidism was newly diagnosed in patients aged 18 to 65. Fresh peripheral blood, 10 ml, yielded the PBMCs. Sample: blood. This clonotype was obtained from a woman between 18 and 30 years old with Graves' hyperthyroidism.

CDR3: CASSLAGRAIGYTF. The CDR3 DNA is TGCGCCAGCAGCTTGGCCGGCCGGGCTATTGGCTACACCTTC. This chain links TRBV5-1 with TRBJ1-2, with no clear D. Germline-derived CDR1 and CDR2 are SGHRS and YFSETQ. The CDR3 has 14 amino acids. V was shortened by 0 bases and J by 7 bases, with 13 bases between the two germline ends.